This T cell receptor (beta chain) was found in a study of blood T cell repertoires in COVID-19 (dated by TCRdb to about 2020). For context, the study as a whole: Samples covering the acute and convalescent phases of COVID-19 were provided by collaborators in the United States, Italy and Spain. The repertoires were released in a freely available public database meant as a resource for research on the immune response to SARS-CoV-2. Nearly every sample came with metadata listing a de-identified subject ID, COVID-19 status, age in years and sex. Where HLA class I and class II types were available, the types were taken from metadata supplied by the sample provider, not from assay-based typing. The samples were drawn from two sources: the first 160 participants of the ongoing ImmuneRACE study, and some 1,300 subjects contributed by 6 global collaborators. Deeply sampled blood TCRbeta repertoires from subjects exposed to, actively infected with, or recovered from COVID-19 were included in the dataset. The material from the prospective study consisted of cDNA or gDNA derived from T cells, B-cell-depleted T cells, or PBMCs.

Study-level results and caveats: How much clinical and demographic metadata was included differed by source and by participant, and the metadata was provided uncurated.

At the junction V is shortened by 4 bases and J by 1 base, with 8 bases in between. Taken from cysteine to phenylalanine, the CDR3 has 14 residues. Just CDR3 DNA is preserved here, 42 bases in frame from base 1. The germline V gene (reference sequence) yields MNHEY for CDR1 and SMNVEV for CDR2. In regard to this clone: This clone's antigen is unknown. It has no much larger one-base neighbor in the sample; base qualities were not kept.

The immunoSEQ Assay, a bias-controlled multiplex PCR, was used to amplify TCRbeta CDR3 regions from genomic DNA. The original pipeline was this. The number of nucleated cells in each sample was estimated by amplification of reference gene primers within the assay. To quantify the absolute abundance of each unique TCRbeta CDR3 rearrangement, sequence reads were collapsed and filtered. For each sample, productive Simpson clonality was calculated by taking the square root of Simpson's diversity index across productive rearrangements. TCRdb took over this immuneACCESS table, retaining in-frame rearrangements with V and J assigned. Such tables are incomplete; in checked studies, under half of the missing clones stem from an unresolved V gene, and the remainder is unexplained. V and J calls and clone size are copied from that table; D and trimming were computed from the DNA. The sample table contains 360,000 or so clones; only one count was recorded for approximately 91% of them. The ten largest make up approximately 1% of the sample.

Participants in the prospective study were enrolled through a virtual design, were aged about 18 to 89 years, and lived in under 25 United States geographic areas. Cohort assignment in the prospective study relied on participant-reported clinical history from a screening survey and a study questionnaire. Exposed participants had been in contact with someone with a PCR-confirmed or clinician-diagnosed COVID-19 case within 2 weeks of study entry. In the prospective study, mobile phlebotomists collected whole blood, serum and a nasopharyngeal or oropharyngeal swab from each participant. Participants in the prospective study had the option to provide additional blood draws and questionnaires over a roughly 2-month period. Blood samples from the prospective study were shipped frozen or at room temperature prior to DNA extraction.

The source material was PBMCs or T cells enriched from blood (not recorded which). The chain uses TRBV27 and TRBJ1-5, with no D gene named confidently. The receptor's source is a woman aged 30 to 39 who had been exposed to COVID-19. CDR3 sequence: CASSWANSNQPQHF. The sequenced DNA is TGTGCCAGCAGTTGGGCCAACAGCAATCAGCCCCAGCATTTT.